In its sample, the clone carrying this T cell receptor (beta chain) was seen many times. The antigen is unknown. TCR beta CDR3 region amplification was performed from RNA transcripts. Researchers ran a first-round RT-PCR on the TCR CDR3 using the HTBI primer set. TCRdb reprocessed the multiplex PCR reads via MiXCR and lists one record per CDR3 protein. The repertoire holds 340,000 or so distinct CDR3 sequences, with roughly 17% as singletons. This entry is derived from a study of T cells in Graves' hyperthyroidism and ophthalmopathy. Notes on the study in general: Ophthalmopathy was separated from stable hyperthyroidism by a 13 V-J model. The model identified upcoming ophthalmopathy a median around 6 months ahead of onset. Most expanded thyroid clonotypes above 0.001 also appeared in blood.

The CDR3 totals 16 residues. Trimming at V came to 4 bases and at J to 2 bases, leaving 9 bases not matched to a gene. The germline V gene has CDR1 SGHRS and CDR2 YFSETQ. Sequencing was performed on blood. The rearrangement links TRBV5-1 to TRBJ2-1, with TRBD2 matching over 7 bases. This TCR was recovered from a man in his thirties or forties with Graves' hyperthyroidism. CDR3 bases: TGCGCCAGCAGCCCTACCTGGGGACTACCCTACAATGAGCAGTTCTTC. It encodes CASSPTWGLPYNEQFF.